The clone carrying this TCR beta chain was counted only a few times. The CDR3 runs 13 residues. J gave up 6 bases and V 3 bases, and 6 bases lay outside the gene matches. The germline gives CDR1 SGHRS, CDR2 YFSETQ. Using its own MiXCR run on the 5' RACE reads, TCRdb lists one record per CDR3 protein. The sample consists of about 520,000 distinct CDR3 sequences, around 20% of them appearing once. This entry is derived from a study of identical twins. The sample was also reused in another study, on T cells expressing NK-cell markers. In that study: Once again these clonotypes came out on top in the CD3+CD56-NKG2C+ fraction of a few donors.

The V and J genes are TRBV5-1 and TRBJ2-7, with 7 bases identical to TRBD1. The clonotype originates from a woman under 30 in good health. The sample comprised CD4+ T cells sorted from blood. This CDR3 is CASSSDRAGEQYF. CDR3 DNA: TGCGCCAGCAGCTCCGACAGGGCTGGCGAGCAGTACTTC.